The rows below give T cell receptor beta chains drawn from one sample of a study of cytomegalovirus exposure and HLA in healthy donors. Sequenced by immunoSEQ multiplex PCR; TCRdb stores in-frame clones only, minus some. The table includes under 300,000 clones, nearly 90% detected once. The specimen was PBMCs. The receptor set was obtained from a woman between 18 and 29 years old in good health and CMV-seronegative. Each CDR3 is given with its conserved first and last residue. The D gene is left open where the match is weak. The listing skips clone size in some rows; elsewhere it reads once, few, many or a size class.

cdr3_nt: TGTGCCAGCACGACAGCAACGTATAATTCACCCCTCCACTTT
cdr3_aa: CASTTATYNSPLHF
d_call: NA
j_call: TRBJ1-6
clone_size: NA
v_call: TRBV13

cdr3_nt: TGCGCCAGCAGCCAAGTCTTGTATGAGACCCAGTACTTC
cdr3_aa: CASSQVLYETQYF
d_call: NA
j_call: TRBJ2-5
clone_size: NA
v_call: TRBV4-1

cdr3_nt: TGTGCCAGCAGCGCAGACAGGGACAATGAGCAGTTCTTC
cdr3_aa: CASSADRDNEQFF
d_call: TRBD1
j_call: TRBJ2-1
clone_size: NA
v_call: TRBV7-2

cdr3_nt: TGTGCCAGCAGTGCTGGGAGTGAAGCACCCCTCCACTTT
cdr3_aa: CASSAGSEAPLHF
d_call: NA
j_call: TRBJ1-6
clone_size: NA
v_call: TRBV2

cdr3_nt: TGTGCCACCAACACAGGGTATAATTCACCCCTCCACTTT
cdr3_aa: CATNTGYNSPLHF
d_call: NA
j_call: TRBJ1-6
clone_size: NA
v_call: TRBV15

cdr3_nt: TGCGCCAGCAGCCAAGGGGACAGGGGCCCGAGGCATGAGACCCAGTACTTC
cdr3_aa: CASSQGDRGPRHETQYF
d_call: TRBD1
j_call: TRBJ2-5
clone_size: NA
v_call: TRBV4-1

cdr3_nt: TGTGCCAGCAGCGGCCTGCCGAAAGCTTTCTTT
cdr3_aa: CASSGLPKAFF
d_call: NA
j_call: TRBJ1-1
clone_size: NA
v_call: TRBV11-2

cdr3_nt: TGTGCCAGCAGTTACTCGGCAGGGGGGCTCTATGGCTACACCTTC
cdr3_aa: CASSYSAGGLYGYTF
d_call: TRBD1
j_call: TRBJ1-2
clone_size: NA
v_call: TRBV6-5

cdr3_nt: TGTGCCAGCAGTGTACGGGATTCCGATAATTCACCCCTCCACTTT
cdr3_aa: CASSVRDSDNSPLHF
d_call: NA
j_call: TRBJ1-6
clone_size: NA
v_call: TRBV6-4

cdr3_nt: TGCAGCGTCAAAGCGCGGGCAGATACGCAGTATTTT
cdr3_aa: CSVKARADTQYF
d_call: NA
j_call: TRBJ2-3
clone_size: NA
v_call: TRBV29-1

cdr3_nt: TGTGCCAGCAGAACAGCGGGGGGAGAGACCCAGTACTTC
cdr3_aa: CASRTAGGETQYF
d_call: TRBD2
j_call: TRBJ2-5
clone_size: NA
v_call: TRBV28

cdr3_nt: TGTGCCAGCAGTTGGAGCGGGGCTGGTACTGACAATGAGCAGTTCTTC
cdr3_aa: CASSWSGAGTDNEQFF
d_call: TRBD2
j_call: TRBJ2-1
clone_size: NA
v_call: TRBV9

cdr3_nt: TGCGCCAGCAGCCAAGAGGCCCTGCACAGTAACTATGGCTACACCTTC
cdr3_aa: CASSQEALHSNYGYTF
d_call: NA
j_call: TRBJ1-2
clone_size: NA
v_call: TRBV4-1

cdr3_nt: TGCAGCGTTGGACAGAGTTCGAACACCGGGGAGCTGTTTTTT
cdr3_aa: CSVGQSSNTGELFF
d_call: NA
j_call: TRBJ2-2
clone_size: NA
v_call: TRBV29-1

cdr3_nt: TGTGCCTGGGGGGGACAGTATAATGAAAAACTGTTTTTT
cdr3_aa: CAWGGQYNEKLFF
d_call: TRBD1
j_call: TRBJ1-4
clone_size: NA
v_call: TRBV30

cdr3_nt: TGTGCCAGTAGACAGACATCACGAGTCGAGCAGTACTTC
cdr3_aa: CASRQTSRVEQYF
d_call: NA
j_call: TRBJ2-7
clone_size: NA
v_call: TRBV7-9

cdr3_nt: TGCAGCCCACGGGGGGGCACTGAAGCTTTCTTT
cdr3_aa: CSPRGGTEAFF
d_call: NA
j_call: TRBJ1-1
clone_size: NA
v_call: TRBV29-1

cdr3_nt: TGCGCCAGCAGCCTCGATTTGGGACAGGGGACCTATGGCTACACCTTC
cdr3_aa: CASSLDLGQGTYGYTF
d_call: TRBD1
j_call: TRBJ1-2
clone_size: once
v_call: TRBV5-1

cdr3_nt: TGTGCCAGCAGCACTGGACAGTTCTATAATTCACCCCTCCACTTT
cdr3_aa: CASSTGQFYNSPLHF
d_call: NA
j_call: TRBJ1-6
clone_size: NA
v_call: TRBV11-2

cdr3_nt: TGTGCCAGCACCGGGACTAGAAACTACGAGCAGTACTTC
cdr3_aa: CASTGTRNYEQYF
d_call: TRBD2
j_call: TRBJ2-7
clone_size: NA
v_call: TRBV6-5

cdr3_nt: TGTGCCAGAACCCAGGACAGGGGGTCGACTGAAGCTTTCTTT
cdr3_aa: CARTQDRGSTEAFF
d_call: TRBD1
j_call: TRBJ1-1
clone_size: NA
v_call: TRBV2

cdr3_nt: TGTGCCAGCAGCCCTGGAGAGGGGGCGGGAGAGACCCAGTACTTC
cdr3_aa: CASSPGEGAGETQYF
d_call: TRBD1
j_call: TRBJ2-5
clone_size: NA
v_call: TRBV28